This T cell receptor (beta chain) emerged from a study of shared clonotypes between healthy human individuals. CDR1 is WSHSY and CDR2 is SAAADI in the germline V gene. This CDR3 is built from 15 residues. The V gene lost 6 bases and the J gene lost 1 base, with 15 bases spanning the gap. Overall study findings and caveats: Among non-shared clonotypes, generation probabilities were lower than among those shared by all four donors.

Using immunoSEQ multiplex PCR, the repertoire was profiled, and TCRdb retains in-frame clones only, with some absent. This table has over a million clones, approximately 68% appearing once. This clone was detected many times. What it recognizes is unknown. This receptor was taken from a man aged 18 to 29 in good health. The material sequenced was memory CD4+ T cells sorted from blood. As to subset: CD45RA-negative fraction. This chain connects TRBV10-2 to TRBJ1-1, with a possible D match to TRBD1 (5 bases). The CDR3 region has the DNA TGCGCCAGCAGGAAAGGTCCTGACAGGAACACTGAAGCTTTCTTT. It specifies CASRKGPDRNTEAFF.